The 3 T cell receptor beta chains below all came from one sample that was sequenced in a study of B cell selection in AIRE deficiency. The sorted conventional CD4 T cells were gated as CD4+CD127+. Method: immunoSEQ multiplex PCR; TCRdb's copy keeps in-frame clones and lacks some. The sample contains 20,000 to 25,000 clones, 97% of which appear only once. Sample: conventional CD4+ T cells sorted from PBMCs. The receptors derive from a human donor with AIRE deficiency.

The V call is TRBV7-2, the J call TRBJ1-6; D is unresolved. The CDR3 covers 14 residues. Per germline, CDR1 SGHTA and CDR2 FQGNSA. V was shortened by 1 base and J by 10 bases, with 11 bases between the two germline ends. The CDR3 here is CASSLDSSLSPLHF. The CDR3 DNA reads as TGTGCCAGCAGCTTAGACTCCTCCCTCTCACCCCTCCACTTT.

This sequence joins TRBV5-5 and TRBJ2-7, with a weak D call TRBD2 (6 bases). CDR1 SGHKS and CDR2 YYEKEE come from the germline V gene (reference sequence). CDR3 size: 15 residues. The V end was cut by 1 base, the J end by 2 bases, with 13 bases between. CDR3 DNA sequence: TGTGCCAGCAGCTTGTGGGGGGACTTGACCTACGAGCAGTACTTC. It yields the protein CASSLWGDLTYEQYF.

The J gene is TRBJ1-2, the V gene TRBV2, with D hard to call. The CDR3 is 13 residues long. The germline V gene encodes CDR1 SNHLY and CDR2 FYNNEI. Deletions cut 4 bases from V and 8 bases from J, with 14 bases between. For the CDR3, the DNA is TGTGCCAGCAGTGCTACCATCTTGGGGGGCTACACCTTC. Its translation is CASSATILGGYTF.